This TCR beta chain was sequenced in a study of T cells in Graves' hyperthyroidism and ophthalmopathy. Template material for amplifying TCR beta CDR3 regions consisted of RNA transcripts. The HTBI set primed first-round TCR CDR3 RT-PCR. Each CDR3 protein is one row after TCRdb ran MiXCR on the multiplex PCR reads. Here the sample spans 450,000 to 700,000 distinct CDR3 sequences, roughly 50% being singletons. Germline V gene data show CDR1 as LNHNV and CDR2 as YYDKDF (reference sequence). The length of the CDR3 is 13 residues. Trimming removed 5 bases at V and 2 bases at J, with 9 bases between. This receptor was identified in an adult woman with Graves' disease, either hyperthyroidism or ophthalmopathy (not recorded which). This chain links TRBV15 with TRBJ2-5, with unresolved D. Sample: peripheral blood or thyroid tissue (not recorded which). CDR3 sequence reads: CATSGGPQETQYF. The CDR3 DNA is TGTGCCACCAGCGGCGGTCCTCAAGAGACCCAGTACTTC.